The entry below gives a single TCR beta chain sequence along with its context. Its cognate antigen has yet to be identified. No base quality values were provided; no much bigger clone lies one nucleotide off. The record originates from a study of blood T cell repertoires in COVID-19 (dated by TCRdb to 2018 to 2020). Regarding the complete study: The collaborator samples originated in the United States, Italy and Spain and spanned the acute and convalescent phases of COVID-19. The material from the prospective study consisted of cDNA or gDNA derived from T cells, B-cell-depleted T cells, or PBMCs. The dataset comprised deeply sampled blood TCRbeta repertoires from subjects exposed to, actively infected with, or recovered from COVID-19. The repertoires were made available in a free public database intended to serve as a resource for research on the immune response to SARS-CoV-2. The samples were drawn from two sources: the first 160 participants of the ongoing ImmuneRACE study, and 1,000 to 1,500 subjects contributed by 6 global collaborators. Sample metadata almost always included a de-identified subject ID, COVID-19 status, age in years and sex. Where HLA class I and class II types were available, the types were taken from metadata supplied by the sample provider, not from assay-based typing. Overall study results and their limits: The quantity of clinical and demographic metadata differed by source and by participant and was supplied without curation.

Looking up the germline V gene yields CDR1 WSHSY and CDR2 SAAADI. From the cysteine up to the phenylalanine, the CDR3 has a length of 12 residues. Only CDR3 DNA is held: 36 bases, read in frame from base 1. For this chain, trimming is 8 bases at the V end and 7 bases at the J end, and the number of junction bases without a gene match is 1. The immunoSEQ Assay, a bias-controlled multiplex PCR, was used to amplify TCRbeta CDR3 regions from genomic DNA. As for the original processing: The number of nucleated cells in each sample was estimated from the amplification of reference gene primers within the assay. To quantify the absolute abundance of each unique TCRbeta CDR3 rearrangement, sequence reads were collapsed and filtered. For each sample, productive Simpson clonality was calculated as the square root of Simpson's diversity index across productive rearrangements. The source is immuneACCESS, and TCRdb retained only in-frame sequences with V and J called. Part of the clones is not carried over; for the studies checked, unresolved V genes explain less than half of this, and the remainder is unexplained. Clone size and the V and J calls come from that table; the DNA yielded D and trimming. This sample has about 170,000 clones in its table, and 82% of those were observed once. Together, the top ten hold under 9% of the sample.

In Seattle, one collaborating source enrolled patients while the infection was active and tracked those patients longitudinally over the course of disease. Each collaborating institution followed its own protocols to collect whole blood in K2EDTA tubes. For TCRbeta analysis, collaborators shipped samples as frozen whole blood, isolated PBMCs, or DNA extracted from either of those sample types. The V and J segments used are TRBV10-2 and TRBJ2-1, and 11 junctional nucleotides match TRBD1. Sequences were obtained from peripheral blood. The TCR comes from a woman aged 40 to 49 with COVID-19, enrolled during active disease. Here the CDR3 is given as CASGTGGNEQFF. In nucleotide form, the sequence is TGCGCCAGCGGGACAGGGGGGAATGAGCAGTTCTTC.